This TCR beta chain was retrieved from a study of vaccination and CD4 T cells after COVID-19. The wider study: At a median 72 days (range 14 to 241) after dose two, post-vaccine samples were obtained.

This clonotype was seen a handful of times. Antigen unknown. Treatment of the sample: roughly nine-day PBMC culture with coronavirus spike peptide pools or control peptides (ViraFEST assay). Negative selection was the method that isolated CD4+ T cells after around 10 days of culture. The CDR3 has 11 amino acids. Germline CDR1 is SGHNT and CDR2 is YYREEE (reference sequence). With 2 bases removed from V and 8 bases from J, the gap between germline ends came to 7 bases. Whole-study findings and limits: Spike mono-reactivity was found in 304 of the 307 vaccine-specific clones identified in convalescent patients.

The Oncomine TCR Beta short-read assay was applied to DNA of cultured CD4+ T cells. TCRdb fed the PCR reads into MiXCR, producing one record per CDR3 protein. Of about 20,000 distinct CDR3 sequences listed, roughly two fifths are singletons. The chain has TRBV5-4 and TRBJ1-1, with a weak D call TRBD1 (6 bases). The material sequenced was CD4+ T cells from blood, cultured in vitro, taken before SARS-CoV-2 vaccination. This clonotype was obtained from a human donor who had recovered from COVID-19. Here the CDR3 reads CASSLGQEAFF. The DNA for the CDR3 is TGTGCCAGCAGCTTAGGACAGGAAGCTTTCTTT.